This entry features one T cell receptor (beta chain) sequence. As yet, its antigen is unknown. CDR1 and CDR2 from the germline V gene are MDHEN and SYDVKM. The CDR3 runs 15 residues. The trim removed 3 bases at V and 2 bases at J, leaving 2 bases unmatched. The record originates from a study of T cell responses to AZD1222 COVID-19 vaccine. Generated by immunoSEQ multiplex PCR, the TCRdb table keeps only in-frame clones and is missing some. Here the sample spans about 81,000 clones, approximately 90% being singletons. General study results and limits: Rises in breadth and depth of Spike-specific TCRs came after two AZD1222 doses. Repertoires were collected only later (after the peak T cell response had occurred). Most donors were white British, females outnumbered males, and clonal diversity was possibly underestimated. Dominant CD4 TCR responses targeted spike regions 160-218 and 743-854.

This sample comprised peripheral blood, obtained 28 days after the second AZD1222 dose. The receptor's source is an adult who received the AZD1222 COVID-19 vaccine. This chain links TRBV28 with TRBJ2-3, with TRBD1 matching over 10 bases. As DNA, the CDR3 is TGTGCCAGCAGTTTGGGACAGGGGAACACAGATACGCAGTATTTT. Its protein is CASSLGQGNTDTQYF.